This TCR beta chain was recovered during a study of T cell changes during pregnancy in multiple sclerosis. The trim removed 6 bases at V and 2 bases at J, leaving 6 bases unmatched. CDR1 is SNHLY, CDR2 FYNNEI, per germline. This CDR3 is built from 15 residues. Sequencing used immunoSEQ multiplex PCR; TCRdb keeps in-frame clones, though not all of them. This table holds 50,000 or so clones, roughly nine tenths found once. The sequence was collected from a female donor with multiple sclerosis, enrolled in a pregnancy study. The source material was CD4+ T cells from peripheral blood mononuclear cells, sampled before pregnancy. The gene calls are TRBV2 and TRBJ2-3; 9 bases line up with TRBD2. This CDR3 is CASSPTSGDTDTQYF. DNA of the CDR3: TGTGCCAGCAGCCCGACTAGCGGTGACACAGATACGCAGTATTTT. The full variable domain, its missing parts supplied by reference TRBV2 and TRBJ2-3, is EPEVTQTPSHQVTQMGQEVILRCVPISNHLYFYWYRQILGQKVEFLVSFYNNEISEKSEIFDDQFSVERPDGSNFTLKIRSTKLEDSAMYFCASSPTSGDTDTQYFGPGTRLTVL.